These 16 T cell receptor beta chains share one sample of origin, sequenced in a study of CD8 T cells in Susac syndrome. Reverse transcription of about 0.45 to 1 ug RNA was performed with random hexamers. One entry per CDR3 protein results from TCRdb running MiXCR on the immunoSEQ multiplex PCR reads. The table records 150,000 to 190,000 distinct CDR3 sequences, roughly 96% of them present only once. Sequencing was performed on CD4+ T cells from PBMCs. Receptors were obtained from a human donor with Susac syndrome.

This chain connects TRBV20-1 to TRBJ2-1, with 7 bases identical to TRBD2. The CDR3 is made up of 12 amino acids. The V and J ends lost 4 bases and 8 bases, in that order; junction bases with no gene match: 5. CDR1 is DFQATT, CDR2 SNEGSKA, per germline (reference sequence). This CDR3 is CSANLLAHEQFF. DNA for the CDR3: TGCAGTGCTAACCTACTAGCGCATGAGCAGTTCTTC.

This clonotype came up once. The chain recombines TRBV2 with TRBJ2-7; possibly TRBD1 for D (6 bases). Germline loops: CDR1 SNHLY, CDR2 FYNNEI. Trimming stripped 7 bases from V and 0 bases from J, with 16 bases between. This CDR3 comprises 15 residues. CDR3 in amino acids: CASTLGAVFSYEQYF. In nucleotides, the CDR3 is TGTGCCAGCACCTTGGGGGCAGTCTTCTCCTACGAGCAGTACTTC.

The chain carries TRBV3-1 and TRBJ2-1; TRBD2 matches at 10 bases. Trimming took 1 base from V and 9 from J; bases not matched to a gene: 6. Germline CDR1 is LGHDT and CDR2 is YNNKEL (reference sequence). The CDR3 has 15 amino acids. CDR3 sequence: CASSQVASGGSEQFF. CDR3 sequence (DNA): TGTGCCAGCAGCCAAGTGGCTAGCGGGGGTTCTGAGCAGTTCTTC.

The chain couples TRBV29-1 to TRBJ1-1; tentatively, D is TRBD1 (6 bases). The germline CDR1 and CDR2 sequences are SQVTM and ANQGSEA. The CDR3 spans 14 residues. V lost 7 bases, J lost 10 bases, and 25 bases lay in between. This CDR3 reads CSGQEGGKVRGAFF. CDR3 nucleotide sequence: TGCAGCGGCCAAGAGGGGGGAAAAGTCCGAGGAGCTTTCTTT.

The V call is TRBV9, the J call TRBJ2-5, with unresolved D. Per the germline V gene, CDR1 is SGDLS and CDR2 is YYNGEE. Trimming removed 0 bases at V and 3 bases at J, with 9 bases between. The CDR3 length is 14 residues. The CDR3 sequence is CASSVGGPKETQYF. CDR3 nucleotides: TGTGCCAGCAGCGTAGGAGGTCCCAAAGAGACCCAGTACTTC.

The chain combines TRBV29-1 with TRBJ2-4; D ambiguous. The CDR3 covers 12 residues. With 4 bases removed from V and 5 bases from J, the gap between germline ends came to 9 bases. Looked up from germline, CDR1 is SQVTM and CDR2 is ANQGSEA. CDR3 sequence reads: CSVGPGQNIQYF. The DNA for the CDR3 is TGCAGCGTTGGACCTGGCCAAAACATTCAGTACTTC.

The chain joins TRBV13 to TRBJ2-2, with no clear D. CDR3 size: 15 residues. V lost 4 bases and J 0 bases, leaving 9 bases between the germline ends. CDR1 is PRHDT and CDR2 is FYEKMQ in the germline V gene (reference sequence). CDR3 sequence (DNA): TGTGCCAGCAGCTCCTCGACGGCGAACACCGGGGAGCTGTTTTTT. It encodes CASSSSTANTGELFF. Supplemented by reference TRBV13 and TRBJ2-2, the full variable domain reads AAGVIQSPRHLIKEKRETATLKCYPIPRHDTVYWYQQGPGQDPQFLISFYEKMQSDKGSIPDRFSAQQFSDYHSELNMSSLELGDSALYFCASSSSTANTGELFFGEGSRLTVL.

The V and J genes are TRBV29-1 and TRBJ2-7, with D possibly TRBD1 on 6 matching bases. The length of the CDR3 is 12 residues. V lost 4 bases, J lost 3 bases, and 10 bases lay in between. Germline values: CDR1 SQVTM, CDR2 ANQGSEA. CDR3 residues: CSVVQGDYEQYF. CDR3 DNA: TGCAGCGTTGTACAGGGTGACTACGAGCAGTACTTC.

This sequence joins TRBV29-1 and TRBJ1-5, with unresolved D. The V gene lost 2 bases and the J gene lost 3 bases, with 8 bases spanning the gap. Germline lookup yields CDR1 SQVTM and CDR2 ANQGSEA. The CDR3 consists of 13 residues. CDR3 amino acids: CSVEQSPNQPQHF. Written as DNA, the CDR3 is TGCAGCGTTGAACAGTCCCCCAATCAGCCCCAGCATTTT.

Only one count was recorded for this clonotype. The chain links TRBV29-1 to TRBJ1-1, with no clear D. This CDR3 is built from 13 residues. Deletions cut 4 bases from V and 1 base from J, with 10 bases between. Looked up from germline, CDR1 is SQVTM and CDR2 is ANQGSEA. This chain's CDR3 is CSVAVTSNTEAFF. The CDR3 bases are TGCAGCGTTGCGGTCACCTCGAACACTGAAGCTTTCTTT. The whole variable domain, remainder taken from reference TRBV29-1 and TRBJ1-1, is SAVISQKPSRDICQRGTSLTIQCQVDSQVTMMFWYRQQPGQSLTLIATANQGSEATYESGFVIDKFPISRPNLTFSTLTVSNMSPEDSSIYLCSVAVTSNTEAFFGQGTRLTVV.

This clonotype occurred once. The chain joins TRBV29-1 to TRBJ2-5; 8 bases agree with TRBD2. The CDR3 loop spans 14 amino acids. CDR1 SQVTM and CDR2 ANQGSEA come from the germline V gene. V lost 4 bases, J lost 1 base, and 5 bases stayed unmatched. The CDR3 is CSVAGLASQETQYF. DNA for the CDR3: TGCAGCGTTGCTGGACTAGCTTCCCAAGAGACCCAGTACTTC.

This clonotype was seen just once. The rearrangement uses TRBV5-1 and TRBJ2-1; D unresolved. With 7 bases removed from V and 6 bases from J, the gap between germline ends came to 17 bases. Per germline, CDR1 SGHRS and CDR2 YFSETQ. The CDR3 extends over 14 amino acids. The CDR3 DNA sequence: TGCGCCAGCTTCCCGTCGCCGATAGGCAATGAGCAGTTCTTC. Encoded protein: CASFPSPIGNEQFF.

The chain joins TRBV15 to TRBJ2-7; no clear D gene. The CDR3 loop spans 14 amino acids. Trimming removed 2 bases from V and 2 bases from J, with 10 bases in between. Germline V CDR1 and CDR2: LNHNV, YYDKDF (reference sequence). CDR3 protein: CATSRRAPAYEQYF. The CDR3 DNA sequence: TGTGCCACCAGCAGACGCGCCCCTGCCTACGAGCAGTACTTC.

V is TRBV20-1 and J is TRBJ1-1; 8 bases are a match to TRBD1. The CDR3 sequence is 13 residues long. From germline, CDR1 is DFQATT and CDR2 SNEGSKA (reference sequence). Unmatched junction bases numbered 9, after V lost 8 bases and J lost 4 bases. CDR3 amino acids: CSSDRGVGTEAFF. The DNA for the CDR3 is TGCAGTTCAGACAGGGGAGTAGGCACTGAAGCTTTCTTT.

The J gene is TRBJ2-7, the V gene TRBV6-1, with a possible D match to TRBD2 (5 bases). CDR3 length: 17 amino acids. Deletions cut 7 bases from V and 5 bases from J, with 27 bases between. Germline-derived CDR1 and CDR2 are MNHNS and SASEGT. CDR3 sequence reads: CASTRLRASTSPHEQYF. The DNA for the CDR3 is TGTGCCAGCACCAGGCTCAGAGCGTCTACTAGTCCCCACGAGCAGTACTTC.

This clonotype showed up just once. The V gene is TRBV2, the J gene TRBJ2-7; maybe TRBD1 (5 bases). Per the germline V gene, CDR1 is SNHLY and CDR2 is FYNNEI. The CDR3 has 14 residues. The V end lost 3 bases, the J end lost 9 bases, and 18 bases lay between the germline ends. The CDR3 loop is CASSDDSTSVRQYF. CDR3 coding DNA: TGTGCCAGCAGTGACGACAGTACCTCCGTTCGGCAGTACTTC.